Listed below are T cell receptor beta chains from one sample, sequenced in a study of OX40 agonist ivuxolimab in advanced cancers. Some clones are missing from TCRdb's copy, which holds only in-frame ones; the method was immunoSEQ multiplex PCR. This table holds fewer than 80,000 clones, over 75% found once. Sequencing was performed on CD4+ or CD8+ T cells sorted from blood, taken in a trial of the OX40 agonist ivuxolimab. The receptor set was obtained from an adult with an advanced solid tumor such as melanoma, head and neck, liver or kidney cancer. Each CDR3 is given with its conserved first and last residue.

TRBJ2-6 | TRBV13 | CASSLRGTAGANVLTF
TRBJ2-5 | TRBV7-9 | CASSLDFRLEQTQYF
TRBJ1-1 | TRBV4-2 | CASSQEVQGVNTEAFF
TRBJ1-3 | TRBV6-5 | CASSYSSDSSGNTIYF
TRBJ2-7 | TRBV4-2 | CASSQGPSYEQYF
TRBJ2-7 | TRBV6-5 | CASSYSSGTGLDEQYF
TRBJ1-1 | TRBV12-1 | CASSSRQSAFF
TRBJ1-5 | TRBV19 | CAIRTGGTYSNQPQHF
TRBJ2-7 | TRBV11-2 | CASSLVSWKTYEQYF
TRBJ2-1 | TRBV7-8 | CASSPGGSRLPSYNEQFF
TRBJ1-1 | TRBV5-1 | CASAPGVGTEAFF
TRBJ1-6 | TRBV6-5 | CASREAQGQGSPLHF
TRBJ2-7 | TRBV6-1 | CASSRDRVVYEQYF
TRBJ2-3 | TRBV10-1 | CASSDPATDTQYF
TRBJ2-5 | TRBV5-1 | CASSLVPGPQQTQYF
TRBJ2-7 | TRBV5-8 | CASSISSEQYF
TRBJ2-2 | TRBV30 | CAWRGSGGTGELFF
TRBJ2-1 | TRBV7-6 | CASSLPTSGRDNEQFF
TRBJ2-5 | TRBV15 | CATSADRGPEETQYF
TRBJ1-2 | TRBV5-4 | CASSLGQGGGGYTF
TRBJ2-3 | TRBV29-1 | CSVVGTSRSTDTQYF
TRBJ1-6 | TRBV4-3 | CASSQSLNRGDSPLHF
TRBJ2-6 | TRBV5-6 | CASSFGSFFQGNGANVLTF
TRBJ2-3 | TRBV6-5 | CASSYRGVADTQYF
TRBJ2-6 | TRBV27 | CASSWQLKGSGANVLTF
TRBJ2-2 | TRBV11-2 | CASSLSLSSGYTGELFF
TRBJ2-7 | TRBV5-8 | CASSLVAGTYEQYF
TRBJ2-7 | TRBV5-4 | CASSLDRVADPYEQYF
TRBJ2-1 | TRBV6-1 | CASSEAAPQFF
TRBJ2-7 | TRBV21-1 | CASPRDREHEQYF
TRBJ1-4 | TRBV7-9 | CASSLVLTDEEKLFF
TRBJ1-2 | TRBV7-9 | CASSPDGQGSAYGYTF
TRBJ2-1 | TRBV27 | CASSWTGSSYNEQFF
TRBJ2-5 | TRBV21-1 | CASSIDRGHETQYF
TRBJ1-2 | TRBV7-6 | CASSLTRTGGGGYTF
TRBJ2-7 | TRBV29-1 | CSAAGIYEQYF
TRBJ1-2 | TRBV7-2 | CASSFDFQADYGYTF
TRBJ2-3 | TRBV7-2 | CASSLVRTSTDTQYF
TRBJ2-3 | TRBV11-3 | CASSLVPDTQYF
TRBJ1-4 | TRBV10-1 | CASSEFGTGNEKLFF
TRBJ2-7 | TRBV7-2 | CASSNKRSYEQYF
TRBJ2-1 | TRBV6-1 | CASTHRSTGNEQFF
TRBJ1-2 | TRBV14 | CASSSSYYGYTF
TRBJ2-3 | TRBV7-2 | CASSLLRGVSTDTQYF
TRBJ2-2 | TRBV5-1 | CASSFLGTGELFF
TRBJ2-3 | TRBV19 | CASSPRAMSSTDTQYF
TRBJ2-2 | TRBV10-3 | CAIREGLITGELFF
TRBJ2-7 | TRBV6-1 | CASLGVANYEQYF
TRBJ2-6 | TRBV9 | CASSVMGPGANVLTF
TRBJ2-7 | TRBV5-6 | CASSLVQGTGEQYF
TRBJ2-7 | TRBV19 | CASSTGRGNEQYF
TRBJ1-2 | TRBV9 | CASSVGRAQGTYGYTF
TRBJ2-1 | TRBV5-1 | CASSFTAYSNYNEQFF
TRBJ2-3 | TRBV19 | CASSIGNYLTDTQYF
TRBJ2-1 | TRBV4-2 | CATTPQTGLIGGEQFF